This T cell receptor (beta chain) derives from a study of CD8+CD57+ T cells in acquired aplastic anemia (dated by TCRdb to the late 2010s). In terms of the full investigation: On average, sorted CD4+ and CD8+ cells yielded about 3 ug of extracted DNA, with a range of about 0.17 to 27.4 ug. A CD8+CD57+ expansion meant a frequency higher than the mean frequency seen in healthy subjects.

At least ten counts were recorded for this clonotype. Its antigen has not been determined. No per-base quality is available; no much larger clone lies one base away. The study at large found these results: Twenty-nine CD8+ CDR3 sequences were found to be shared between patients and controls, but these sequences appeared to be highly expressed in patients and within the immunodominant clones of the patients. Patients and healthy controls showed no significant difference in CD8+ Simpson's diversity (P=0.060).

Expansion of CD8+CD57+ cells had been shown by flow cytometry in the patients chosen for sequencing. Every patient had a diagnosis of severe acquired aplastic anemia based on International Study of Aplastic Anemia and Agranulocytosis and Camitta criteria. Patients had received no therapy at the time of blood sampling. TCR repertoires of sorted CD4+ and CD8+ blood T cells from severe aplastic anemia patients and healthy subjects were deep-sequenced in the study. In the USA, patient enrollment took place under clinicaltrials.gov protocols 00001620, 01623167, 00001397, 00071045, 00081523 and 00961064. Ficoll-Paque density gradient centrifugation was used to isolate peripheral blood mononuclear cells. Before DNA extraction, CD4+ and CD8+ T cells were sorted with FACS or magnetic beads. Genomic DNA served as template for TCR beta VDJ combination and CDR3 sequence profiling. An Illumina HiSeq 2000 was the platform used for TCR repertoire sequencing. For the original study's pipeline: TRBV/TRBJ rearrangement plots, CDR3 size and DJ length profiles, and Simpson's diversity index were used to assess repertoires. The most abundant DNA sequence in the deep sequencing data was taken as the immunodominant clone. CDR3 amino acid sequences were checked for sharing between subjects and were compared against published repertoires and the VDJdb database. The raw public reads went through TCRdb reprocessing: fastp at Q25, MiXCR clone calling, in-frame beta chains kept. Rows are unified per CDR3 protein, each entry keeping the most common DNA and genes. TCRdb's processing, not the study's, gives the V and J calls here. Here the sample has roughly 500,000 distinct CDR3 sequences; less than 35% occur a single time. Less than 1% of the sample is in the top ten clones.

The clonotype comes from a human donor with aplastic anemia. The specimen was sorted CD4+, CD8+, or CD8+CD57+ T cells (not recorded which) from PBMCs.

The encoded CDR3 is CATSTGGVNTGELFF. The DNA sequence is as follows: TGTGCCACCAGCACAGGGGGGGTGAACACCGGGGAGCTGTTTTTT. The V and J genes are TRBV15 and TRBJ2-2; the D gene is perhaps TRBD1 or TRBD2, as each covers 7 bases. V is cut by 4 bases and J by 1 base, and the space between the germline ends is 10 bases. Sequences LNHNV (CDR1) and YYDKDF (CDR2) are obtained from the germline V gene (reference sequence). Measured from the cysteine to the phenylalanine, the CDR3 is 15 residues long. Only the CDR3 DNA is retained, 45 bases long and in frame from the first base.